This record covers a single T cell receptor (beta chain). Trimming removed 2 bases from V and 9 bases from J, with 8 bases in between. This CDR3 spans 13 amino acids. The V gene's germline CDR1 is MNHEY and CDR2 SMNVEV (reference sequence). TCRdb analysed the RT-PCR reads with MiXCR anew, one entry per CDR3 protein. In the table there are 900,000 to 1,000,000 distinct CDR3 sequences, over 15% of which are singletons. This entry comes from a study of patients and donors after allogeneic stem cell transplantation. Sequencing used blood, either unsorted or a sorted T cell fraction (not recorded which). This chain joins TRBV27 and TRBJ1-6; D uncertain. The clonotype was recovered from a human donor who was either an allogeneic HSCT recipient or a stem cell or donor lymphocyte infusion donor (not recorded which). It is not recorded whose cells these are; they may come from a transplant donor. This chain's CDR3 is CASSLGNGSPLHF. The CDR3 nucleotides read TGTGCCAGCAGTTTAGGGAACGGTTCACCCCTCCACTTT.